This paragraph reports one T cell receptor (beta chain). What this receptor recognizes is not known. No much larger clone is present one base from it, and per-base qualities are unavailable. CDR1 DFQATT and CDR2 SNEGSKA were looked up in the germline V gene (reference sequence). From cysteine to phenylalanine, the CDR3 is 12 amino acids long. Only the CDR3 part of the read is kept: 36 bases, read in frame from the first base. The junction carries 8 bases between V and J, which are trimmed by 3 bases and 2 bases respectively. Preparation of the library involved PCR. At the Johns Hopkins FTIC core, DNA from the cultured CD4+ T cells underwent TCR sequencing with the Oncomine TCR Beta short-read assay. Genomic DNA was extracted from the cultured CD4+ T cells with the QIAamp micro DNA kit. Oncomine TCR Beta libraries made from cultured CD4+ T cells were pooled using unique dual indexes and sequenced on an Illumina iSeq 100. The study's own analysis went as follows. Non-productive sequences were filtered out, and CDR3s that did not start with C, did not end with F or W, or were shorter than 7 amino acids were discarded. The MANAFEST web application was used to identify antigen-specific clonotypes by comparing peptide-stimulated wells against reference wells and other culture wells. An FDR below 0.05, an odds ratio above 5, and a productive frequency above 0.1% in at least two of three replicate wells were required for clones to be considered positive. A clonotype counted as cross-reactive if it showed significant expansion both in the SARS-CoV-2 spike wells and in at least one common cold coronavirus spike condition. CDR3 homology was assessed with Levenshtein distances (stringdist) and unrooted phylogenetic trees (ape) in R version 3.6.1. TCRdb reworked the public reads: Q25 trimming with fastp, MiXCR clone assembly, productive beta chains retained. CDR3 protein duplicates are merged, each entry listing the most common genes and DNA. For this entry, the V and J calls and clone size follow TCRdb and not the study's own pipeline. The table for this sample lists approximately 8,000 distinct CDR3 sequences; roughly 50% of them were counted only once. Of the sample, around 24% is held by the ten largest clones.

The data stem from a study of vaccination and CD4 T cells after COVID-19 (dated 2022 in TCRdb). Study-wide context: Six males and four females were included in the convalescent cohort, with two Hispanic individuals, seven Caucasians, two Asians and one multiracial person represented. Control cultures received a CEFX viral epitope pool as the positive control, an HIV-1 Nef peptide pool as the negative control, or no peptide. The time from the second vaccine dose to post-vaccine blood sampling had a median of roughly 77 days and ranged from roughly 13 to 241 days. Post-COVID blood samples were collected from convalescent patients a median of about 92 days after diagnosis, with a range of roughly 35 to 180 days. In more than eight COVID-19 convalescent patients and a few infection-naive healthy vaccine recipients, researchers compared the spike-specific CD4+ TCR repertoire from before mRNA vaccination with the repertoire from after. Each participant got two doses of either the Pfizer-BioNTech BNT162b2 vaccine (n=8) or the Moderna mRNA-1273 vaccine (n=2). For stimulating the cultures, overlapping spike peptide pools were used, derived from SARS-CoV-2 as well as from the common cold coronaviruses HCoV-NL63, HCoV-OC43 and HCoV-229E. At the TCR clonotype level, an earlier paper using these donors assessed memory CD4+ T cell crossreactivity between SARS-CoV-2 and common cold coronavirus spike proteins.

Interpreted using the paper, the treatment or condition label stands for: roughly ten-day PBMC culture with coronavirus spike peptide pools or control peptides (ViraFEST assay). CD4+ T cells from unexposed donors were collected before the COVID-19 pandemic (2011-2018). The ViraFEST assay was used in the study, in which antigen-specific T cells were expanded with peptide pools and expanded clonotypes were subsequently identified by TCR sequencing. Each well held millions of PBMCs cultured in IMDM containing approximately 5% human AB serum and 10 IU/ml IL-2, with about 10 ug/ml peptide pools added. Half of the culture medium was replaced with fresh IL-2-containing medium on days 3 and 7. After less than twelve days of culture, CD4+ T cells were isolated by negative selection with the EasySep CD4+ T cell isolation kit. As cell number allowed, CD4+ T cells from unexposed donors were tested for reactivity to SARS-CoV-2 S and N and to four common cold coronavirus spike pools. PBMCs were separated from whole blood using Ficoll-Paque Plus gradient centrifugation and then either used fresh or cryopreserved at -140C. Culture conditions were generally each tested in triplicate wells. Leukapheresis product for the unexposed donors was bought commercially.

What the study reported, not specific to this receptor: Nearly all vaccine-specific clones in convalescent patients (304 of 307) were mono-reactive for SARS-CoV-2 spike rather than cross-reactive with common cold coronaviruses. The median number of SARS-CoV-2-reactive clonotypes rose from about 23 after infection to around 40 after vaccination, but the change was not significant. In convalescent patients, a median around 84% of post-vaccine SARS-CoV-2-reactive clones were detected only after vaccination, and vaccine-specific priming was suggested by this finding. The number of convalescent patients in the study was relatively small, and the study did not examine early timepoints following natural infection.

Sample: CD4+ T cells from blood, cultured in vitro. The clonotype comes from a human donor in good health. The receptor chain draws on TRBV20-1 and TRBJ2-7, with the identity of the D gene unclear. The CDR3 protein: CSASLRTYEQYF. The nucleotide sequence reads as follows: TGCAGTGCTAGTCTGCGAACCTACGAGCAGTACTTC.